These 24 T cell receptor beta chains share one sample of origin, sequenced in a study of T cells in localized non-small cell lung cancer. Method: immunoSEQ multiplex PCR; TCRdb's copy keeps in-frame clones and lacks some. The repertoire has tens of thousands of clones, around four fifths of them found once; the top ten carry about 15%. The input for sequencing was peripheral blood mononuclear cells, taken before any cancer treatment. The receptors were sampled from a man aged 40 to 75 with stage III lung adenocarcinoma.

The gene calls are TRBV10-3 and TRBJ2-5, with 13 nucleotides matching TRBD2. Losses at the gene ends were 0 bases for V and 1 base for J; bases not matched to a gene: 5. CDR1 is ENHRY and CDR2 is SYGVKD in the germline V gene. The CDR3 contains 18 residues. The CDR3 bases are TGTGCCATCAGTGAGTCAGGACTAGCGGGAGAGTTCCAAGAGACCCAGTACTTC. Translation gives CAISESGLAGEFQETQYF.

This clone occurred once. CDR3 residues: CASSMGTGSYEQYF. The CDR3 DNA reads TGTGCCAGTAGTATGGGCACAGGGTCCTACGAGCAGTACTTC. The J gene is TRBJ2-7, the V gene TRBV19; maybe TRBD1 (6 bases). CDR1 is LNHDA, CDR2 SQIVND, per germline (reference sequence). This CDR3 has 14 amino acids. The V end lost 3 bases, the J end lost 1 base, and 10 bases lay between the germline ends.

The chain is built from TRBV7-7 and TRBJ2-4; TRBD1 matches 7 bases. The V and J ends lost 3 bases and 9 bases, in that order; junction bases with no gene match: 5. From germline, CDR1 is SSHAT and CDR2 FNYEAQ (reference sequence). The CDR3 extends over 13 amino acids. In DNA, the CDR3 is TGTGCCAGCAGCTTTGAACAGGGGACCATTCAGTACTTC. As protein: CASSFEQGTIQYF.

V is TRBV21-1 and J is TRBJ2-5. TRBV21-1 is a pseudogene segment. CDR3 length equals 13 residues. The CDR3 nucleotides read TGTGCCAGCACCGAGGGGCTCCAAGAGACCCAGTACTTC. Its translation is CASTEGLQETQYF.

The chain is built from TRBV9 and TRBJ2-6; no definite D call. Trimming stripped 0 bases from V and 4 bases from J, with 14 bases between. Germline assignment: CDR1 SGDLS and CDR2 YYNGEE. This CDR3 has 17 residues. The CDR3 coding sequence is TGTGCCAGCAGCGTAGCTGGGGTCTTGAGAGGGGCCAACGTCCTGACTTTC. Protein sequence: CASSVAGVLRGANVLTF.

The chain links TRBV6-5 to TRBJ1-6; 7 bases are shared with TRBD1. Germline V CDR1 and CDR2: MNHEY, SVGAGI. This CDR3 is 15 amino acids long. V lost 7 bases and J lost 9; bases outside the gene matches: 12. DNA of the CDR3: TGTGCCAGCACCGGCCTCGACAGGGAGGGTTCACCCCTCCACTTT. It specifies CASTGLDREGSPLHF.

The chain carries TRBV7-9 and TRBJ1-2; D remains ambiguous. The CDR3 consists of 14 residues. CDR1 is SEHNR, CDR2 FQNEAQ, per germline (reference sequence). V was trimmed by 1 base and J by 3 bases, leaving 9 bases between them. CDR3 sequence reads: CASSLVGEYYGYTF. In DNA, the CDR3 is TGTGCCAGCAGCTTAGTCGGGGAATACTATGGCTACACCTTC.

This clone has a single count. The V call is TRBV11-2, the J call TRBJ1-2; 8 nucleotides line up with TRBD1. The CDR3 runs to 14 residues. Germline CDR1 SGHAT, CDR2 FQNNGV. Trimming at V came to 0 bases and at J to 7 bases, leaving 4 bases not matched to a gene. CDR3 DNA sequence: TGTGCCAGCAGCTTAGACTGGACAGGGAGTGGCTACACCTTC. It specifies CASSLDWTGSGYTF.

In this sample, this clone turned up once. The chain uses TRBV11-2 and TRBJ2-3; 12 bases align to TRBD2. This CDR3 has 17 residues. Germline V lookup: CDR1 SGHAT, CDR2 FQNNGV. The J segment lost 3 bases and the V segment lost 5 bases, leaving 9 bases of the junction unmatched. The CDR3 loop is CASSAGTSGFWTDTQYF. CDR3 bases: TGTGCCAGCAGCGCCGGGACTAGCGGGTTTTGGACAGATACGCAGTATTTT.

CDR3 protein: CAWSKPGQGWETQYF. In DNA form, the CDR3 reads TGTGCCTGGAGTAAACCGGGACAGGGGTGGGAGACCCAGTACTTC. The chain joins TRBV30 to TRBJ2-5, with 10 bases lining up with TRBD1. Germline trimming cut 2 bases from V and 5 bases from J; bases unmatched to any gene: 8. The germline V gene encodes CDR1 GTSNPN and CDR2 SVGIG (reference sequence). The CDR3 runs 15 residues.

The chain links TRBV14 to TRBJ2-1; 13 bases match TRBD2. The germline gives CDR1 SGHDN, CDR2 FVKESK. This CDR3 has 16 residues. J lost 5 bases, V lost 4 bases, and 5 bases had no gene match. CDR3 sequence: CASSLLGLAGDNEQFF. For the CDR3, the DNA is TGTGCCAGCAGCCTCTTAGGACTAGCGGGAGACAATGAGCAGTTCTTC.

J is TRBJ2-5 and V is TRBV7-2; D call uncertain. Between the trimmed V and J ends, which lost 5 bases and 2 bases, there was a span of 9 bases. The CDR3 runs to 13 residues. Per germline, CDR1 SGHTA and CDR2 FQGNSA. The CDR3 reads CASSPSQQETQYF. CDR3 DNA sequence: TGTGCCAGCAGCCCGTCACAACAAGAGACCCAGTACTTC.

V is TRBV5-1 and J is TRBJ2-3, with 11 bases aligning to TRBD1. Per the germline V gene, CDR1 is SGHRS and CDR2 is YFSETQ. The CDR3 runs 14 residues. Trimming cost V 5 bases and J 5 bases; bases outside gene matches: 4. CDR3 in DNA: TGCGCCAGCAGTTCCGGGACAGGGGGAGATACGCAGTATTTT. This codes for CASSSGTGGDTQYF.

This clone has a single count. The chain links TRBV12-5 to TRBJ2-7; 8 bases fit TRBD1. V was clipped by 5 bases and J by 4 bases; unmatched bases: 4. From germline, CDR1 is LGHNT and CDR2 FRNRAP. The length of the CDR3 is 13 residues. CDR3 DNA: TGTGCTAGTGGTCTCGACAGGGGATACGAGCAGTACTTC. Translation: CASGLDRGYEQYF.

The V and J genes are TRBV11-2 and TRBJ2-1; TRBD1 or TRBD2 may be the D gene (5 bases each). Trimming cost V 5 bases and J 10 bases, with 15 bases left between them. This CDR3 comprises 13 residues. Germline CDR1 is SGHAT and CDR2 is FQNNGV. The CDR3 nucleotides read TGTGCCAGCAGCCTGAGCCGAGGGGTGGAGCAGTTCTTC. This translates into CASSLSRGVEQFF.

This clone was counted once. CDR3 nucleotides: TGTGCCAGCAGCCTATTAGCGGGGTCGGCGGAGCTGTTTTTT. Residues: CASSLLAGSAELFF. The V gene is TRBV9, the J gene TRBJ2-2, with TRBD2 matching 8 bases. J lost 10 bases, V lost 4 bases, and 9 bases had no gene match. Looked up from germline, CDR1 is SGDLS and CDR2 is YYNGEE. The CDR3 sequence is 14 residues long.

The chain employs TRBV15 and TRBJ1-1; D ambiguous. This CDR3 contains 14 residues. V shed 1 base and J shed 2 bases, with 8 bases lying between them. Germline V gene lookup returns CDR1 LNHNV and CDR2 YYDKDF (reference sequence). CDR3 protein: CATSRVALNTEAFF. The CDR3 DNA reads as TGTGCCACCAGCAGAGTCGCGCTAAACACTGAAGCTTTCTTT.

The chain combines TRBV5-1 with TRBJ1-1; tentative D call: TRBD1 (6 bases). Germline loops: CDR1 SGHRS, CDR2 YFSETQ. V was shortened by 1 base and J by 2 bases, with 12 bases between the two germline ends. This CDR3 comprises 15 residues. In DNA, the CDR3 is TGCGCCAGCAGCTTGATGACAGGCGCTAACACTGAAGCTTTCTTT. Residues: CASSLMTGANTEAFF. Combining the CDR3 with reference TRBV5-1 and TRBJ1-1 gives the whole variable domain KAGVTQTPRYLIKTRGQQVTLSCSPISGHRSVSWYQQTPGQGLQFLFEYFSETQRNKGNFPGRFSGRQFSNSRSEMNVSTLELGDSALYLCASSLMTGANTEAFFGQGTRLTVV.

The chain has TRBV6-7 and TRBJ2-2, with 9 bases that match TRBD1. TRBV6-7 qualifies as an ORF whose function is uncertain. The CDR3 contains 15 residues. J gave up 1 base and V 9 bases, and 6 bases lay outside the gene matches. The CDR3 sequence is CARPGTGLNTGELFF. Written as DNA, the CDR3 is TGTGCCAGACCTGGGACAGGGCTGAACACCGGGGAGCTGTTTTTT.

The chain combines TRBV19 with TRBJ1-3; TRBD1 aligns across 7 bases. CDR3 size: 19 residues. Germline V gene sequence: CDR1 LNHDA, CDR2 SQIVND (reference sequence). V gave up 1 base and J gave up 0 bases; unmatched junction bases: 12. CDR3 sequence (DNA): TGTGCCAGTAGTATAGTGTACGGGTCTTGGGACAGCTCTGGAAACACCATATATTTT. This translates into CASSIVYGSWDSSGNTIYF.

This chain connects TRBV13 to TRBJ1-3; 10 bases match TRBD1. This CDR3 spans 17 amino acids. J was trimmed by 4 bases and V by 4 bases; bases with no gene match: 10. From germline, CDR1 is PRHDT and CDR2 FYEKMQ (reference sequence). The CDR3: CASSSGARTGGGNTIYF. CDR3 sequence (DNA): TGTGCCAGCAGCTCTGGGGCCCGGACAGGGGGGGGAAACACCATATATTTT.

This rearrangement joins TRBV28 to TRBJ2-1; D is possibly TRBD1 (5 bases). This CDR3 contains 14 residues. Trimming removed 8 bases from V and 7 bases from J, with 18 bases in between. In germline, CDR1 is MDHEN, CDR2 SYDVKM. CDR3: CASEQNKGVNEQFF. CDR3 in DNA: TGTGCCAGCGAACAGAACAAAGGGGTGAATGAGCAGTTCTTC.

This chain links TRBV27 with TRBJ2-7; TRBD2 agrees at 14 bases. There are 13 residues in the CDR3. From germline, CDR1 is MNHEY and CDR2 SMNVEV (reference sequence). After removal of 8 bases from V and 6 bases from J, the junction contained 3 bases not matched to a gene. The CDR3 nucleotides read TGTGCCAGCGGACTAGCGGGAGGAAGCGAGCAGTACTTC. It yields the protein CASGLAGGSEQYF.

This chain links TRBV7-9 with TRBJ2-2; D ambiguous. CDR3 length equals 15 residues. The germline gives CDR1 SEHNR, CDR2 FQNEAQ (reference sequence). V was cut by 5 bases and J by 7 bases, with 17 bases left in between. The DNA for the CDR3 is TGTGCCAGCAGCCCTAGTTTCCTGTCGGGCGGGGAGCTGTTTTTT. Amino acids: CASSPSFLSGGELFF.